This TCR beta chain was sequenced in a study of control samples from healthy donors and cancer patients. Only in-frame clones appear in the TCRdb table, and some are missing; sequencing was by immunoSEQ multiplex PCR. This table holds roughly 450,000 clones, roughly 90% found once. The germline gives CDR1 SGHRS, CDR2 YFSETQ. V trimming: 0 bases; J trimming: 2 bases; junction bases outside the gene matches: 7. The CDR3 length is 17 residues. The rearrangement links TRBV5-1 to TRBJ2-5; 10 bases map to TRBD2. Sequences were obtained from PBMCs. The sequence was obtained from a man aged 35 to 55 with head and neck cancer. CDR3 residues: CASSLAGSSGGQETQYF. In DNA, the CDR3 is TGCGCCAGCAGCTTGGCCGGCTCTAGCGGGGGTCAAGAGACCCAGTACTTC. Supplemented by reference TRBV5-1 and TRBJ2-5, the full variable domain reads KAGVTQTPRYLIKTRGQQVTLSCSPISGHRSVSWYQQTPGQGLQFLFEYFSETQRNKGNFPGRFSGRQFSNSRSEMNVSTLELGDSALYLCASSLAGSSGGQETQYFGPGTRLLVL.